Listed below are T cell receptor beta chains from one sample, sequenced in a study of graft-versus-host responses after intestinal transplantation. Some clones are missing from TCRdb's copy, which holds only in-frame ones; the method was immunoSEQ multiplex PCR. The table includes 20,000 to 25,000 clones, around 92% detected once. The specimen was PBMCs, collected about 260 days after intestinal transplant. These receptors all stem from a human patient who received an intestinal transplant, so some T cells may come from the graft donor. The CDR3 runs from the conserved cysteine through the conserved F or W. The D gene is left open where the match is weak. The size field is filled for only some rows; it gives once, few, many or a size class.

clone_size	v_call	j_call	d_call	cdr3_aa	cdr3_nt
NA	TRBV5-1	TRBJ2-5	TRBD1	CASSRGQEETQYF	TGCGCCAGCAGCCGAGGACAGGAAGAGACCCAGTACTTC
NA	TRBV11-3	TRBJ2-3	NA	CASSLGGLSTDTQYF	TGTGCCAGCAGCTTAGGCGGACTTAGCACAGATACGCAGTATTTT
NA	TRBV30	TRBJ1-1	NA	CACSRGGRTEAFF	TGTGCCTGTTCTAGGGGGGGCCGGACTGAAGCTTTCTTT
NA	TRBV7-2	TRBJ2-1	NA	CASSQIIAEQDEQFF	TGTGCCAGCAGCCAAATAATTGCGGAGCAGGATGAGCAGTTCTTC
NA	TRBV18	TRBJ2-7	NA	CASSPPRGSGKGEQYF	TGTGCCAGCTCACCACCGAGGGGGAGCGGGAAAGGCGAGCAGTACTTC
NA	TRBV10-3	TRBJ2-7	NA	CATTRDTSYEQYF	TGTGCCACCACTCGGGACACTTCCTACGAGCAGTACTTC
few	TRBV6-1	TRBJ1-2	NA	CASSDGSYGYTF	TGTGCCAGCAGTGACGGCAGCTATGGCTACACCTTC
once	TRBV6-1	TRBJ2-3	TRBD1	CASSESWTGTTDTQYF	TGTGCCAGCAGTGAATCCTGGACAGGGACCACAGATACGCAGTATTTT
NA	TRBV6-5	TRBJ2-7	NA	CASSKTGFDEQYF	TGTGCCAGCAGTAAAACAGGGTTCGACGAGCAGTACTTC
NA	TRBV4-1	TRBJ2-7	TRBD2	CASSQVPAGGPGYEQYF	TGCGCCAGCAGCCAAGTTCCAGCGGGAGGGCCGGGATACGAGCAGTACTTC
NA	TRBV19	TRBJ2-7	TRBD2	CASSISPLAGGGSYEQYF	TGTGCCAGTAGTATATCCCCCCTAGCGGGAGGGGGTTCCTACGAGCAGTACTTC
NA	TRBV19	TRBJ2-1	TRBD2	CASSLPGRGGAYNEQFF	TGTGCCAGTAGTCTCCCTGGACGGGGGGGGGCCTACAATGAGCAGTTCTTC
few	TRBV21-1	TRBJ1-1	NA	CASAGNTEAFF	TGTGCCAGCGCAGGGAACACTGAAGCTTTCTTT
NA	TRBV29-1	TRBJ2-7	TRBD1	CSVLGQGVQYF	TGCAGCGTCCTGGGACAGGGAGTGCAGTACTTC
NA	TRBV6-7	TRBJ1-1	NA	CASSYPQGKNTEAFF	TGTGCCAGCAGTTACCCTCAGGGTAAGAACACTGAAGCTTTCTTT
NA	TRBV27	TRBJ2-7	NA	CASSSPLSYEQYF	TGTGCCAGCAGTTCCCCCCTCTCCTACGAGCAGTACTTC
once	TRBV14	TRBJ2-7	TRBD2	CASSQDRLAGFHEQYF	TGTGCCAGCAGCCAAGATAGGCTAGCGGGATTCCACGAGCAGTACTTC
NA	TRBV14	TRBJ2-1	NA	CASSGTKKAGNNEQFF	TGTGCCAGCAGCGGGACGAAGAAAGCCGGCAACAATGAGCAGTTCTTC
NA	TRBV5-6	TRBJ2-7	NA	CASSLAGSSYEQYF	TGTGCCAGCAGCTTGGCCGGCAGCTCCTACGAGCAGTACTTC
NA	TRBV29-1	TRBJ2-1	NA	CSVVVGDIYEQFF	TGCAGCGTTGTGGTTGGGGATATCTATGAGCAGTTCTTC
NA	TRBV6-5	TRBJ2-7	TRBD1	CASSYYGTGNREYF	TGTGCCAGCAGTTACTACGGGACAGGGAATAGGGAGTACTTC
NA	TRBV7-9	TRBJ1-1	NA	CASSPFNTEAFF	TGTGCCAGCAGCCCTTTCAACACTGAAGCTTTCTTT
NA	TRBV30	TRBJ1-4	NA	CAWSVQPETGPNEKLFF	TGTGCCTGGAGTGTACAACCAGAGACAGGACCTAATGAAAAACTGTTTTTT
NA	TRBV14	TRBJ1-2	NA	CASSSSWGRVYGYTF	TGTGCCAGCAGCTCATCCTGGGGGCGCGTCTATGGCTACACCTTC
NA	TRBV5-6	TRBJ2-5	NA	CASSLLDQGGIKTQYF	TGTGCCAGCAGCTTGTTGGACCAGGGCGGGATTAAGACCCAGTACTTC
NA	TRBV5-1	TRBJ2-3	NA	CASSLDLTPGTQYF	TGCGCCAGCAGCTTGGACCTAACTCCGGGTACGCAGTATTTT
NA	TRBV19	TRBJ2-7	TRBD2	CASSVSGRLNYEQYF	TGTGCCAGTAGTGTTAGCGGGAGACTAAACTACGAGCAGTACTTC
NA	TRBV14	TRBJ2-7	NA	CASSHDRPFSYEQYF	TGTGCCAGCAGCCACGACAGGCCGTTCTCCTACGAGCAGTACTTC
NA	TRBV6-5	TRBJ2-6	TRBD1	CASRRQGSGANVLTF	TGTGCCAGCAGACGACAGGGTTCGGGGGCCAACGTCCTGACTTTC
NA	TRBV19	TRBJ1-5	NA	CASSISWAGQPQHF	TGTGCCAGTAGTATTTCGTGGGCTGGACAGCCCCAGCATTTT
NA	TRBV10-3	TRBJ1-1	NA	CAIKGDGNTEAFF	TGTGCCATCAAAGGTGATGGGAACACTGAAGCTTTCTTT
NA	TRBV15	TRBJ2-3	NA	CATSRGVISTDTQYF	TGTGCCACCAGCAGAGGAGTAATCAGCACAGATACGCAGTATTTT
NA	TRBV19	TRBJ2-7	TRBD1	CASSSGTGPYEQYF	TGTGCCAGTAGTAGTGGGACAGGACCTTACGAGCAGTACTTC
NA	TRBV21-1	TRBJ2-2	NA	CASRTSGRGNTGELFF	TGTGCCAGCCGGACTAGCGGGAGGGGGAACACCGGGGAGCTGTTTTTT
NA	TRBV9	TRBJ1-4	TRBD1	CASSVPKTGGGSEKLFF	TGTGCCAGCAGCGTTCCAAAAACAGGGGGCGGTTCTGAAAAACTGTTTTTT
NA	TRBV6-1	TRBJ2-7	TRBD1	CASSEASGTGSYEQYF	TGTGCCAGCAGTGAAGCTTCCGGGACAGGGAGCTACGAGCAGTACTTC
NA	TRBV28	TRBJ2-3	NA	CASSPGPDTQYF	TGTGCCAGCAGTCCCGGGCCAGATACGCAGTATTTT
NA	TRBV6-5	TRBJ2-7	NA	CASSYRGPAYEQYF	TGTGCCAGCAGTTACAGGGGCCCTGCCTACGAGCAGTACTTC
once	TRBV28	TRBJ2-1	TRBD2	CASSRSTSGFYNEQFF	TGTGCCAGCAGTCGATCAACTAGCGGGTTCTACAATGAGCAGTTCTTC
NA	TRBV4-1	TRBJ2-3	TRBD2	CASSQGWVAGDTADTQYF	TGCGCCAGCAGCCAAGGATGGGTAGCGGGAGATACCGCAGATACGCAGTATTTT
NA	TRBV6-5	TRBJ2-7	TRBD1	CASSRQGPWEQYF	TGTGCCAGCAGTCGACAGGGTCCTTGGGAGCAGTACTTC
NA	TRBV6-6	TRBJ2-1	TRBD2	CASSLGTSGIEQFF	TGTGCCAGCAGTCTAGGGACTAGCGGCATCGAGCAGTTCTTC
NA	TRBV29-1	TRBJ2-2	TRBD2	CSVGEGLAGGPRTGELFF	TGCAGCGTTGGGGAGGGACTAGCGGGAGGGCCGCGGACCGGGGAGCTGTTTTTT
NA	TRBV6-5	TRBJ2-7	NA	CASSYQPGVYEQYF	TGTGCCAGCAGTTATCAGCCCGGGGTCTACGAGCAGTACTTC
NA	TRBV5-1	TRBJ1-6	TRBD1	CASSSDPGTVSSPLHF	TGCGCCAGCAGCTCGGATCCCGGGACAGTTAGTTCACCCCTCCACTTT
NA	TRBV28	TRBJ2-2	NA	CASSLIGALPGELFF	TGTGCCAGCAGTTTAATTGGGGCGCTTCCCGGGGAGCTGTTTTTT
NA	TRBV4-1	TRBJ2-1	TRBD2	CASSPNNPGTGTSGLNEQFF	TGCGCCAGCAGCCCCAACAACCCCGGGACCGGGACTAGCGGGTTGAATGAGCAGTTCTTC
NA	TRBV7-2	TRBJ2-1	NA	CASSFGFLNEQFF	TGTGCCAGCAGCTTCGGATTTCTTAATGAGCAGTTCTTC
NA	TRBV5-1	TRBJ1-5	TRBD1	CASSPGQGSSMAGNQPQHF	TGCGCCAGCAGCCCCGGACAGGGGAGTTCGATGGCAGGCAATCAGCCCCAGCATTTT
NA	TRBV7-2	TRBJ2-7	NA	CASSLAGSGTTYEQYF	TGTGCCAGCAGCTTAGCGGGGTCAGGGACAACCTACGAGCAGTACTTC
NA	TRBV5-6	TRBJ1-1	NA	CASSSIQGVGSFF	TGTGCCAGCAGCAGTATACAGGGAGTCGGGTCTTTCTTT